Following are 32 T cell receptor beta chains from one sample sequenced in a study of shared clonotypes between healthy human individuals. Naive CD8 cells comprised CD45RO-negative, CCR7-positively selected cells, excluding terminally differentiated effector memory CD45RA+ cells. Assay: immunoSEQ multiplex PCR; the TCRdb copy retains only in-frame clones and omits some. The sample lists about 2,200,000 clones, 93% occurring once. Sequencing was performed on naive CD8+ T cells from PBMCs. The receptor source for this set is a man aged 18-30 years in good health. Some clones in this sample may be carry-over from other donors' samples.

The DNA of the CDR3 is TGTGCCAGCAGTTTGGGGGGTCGCAATCAGCCCCAGCATTTT. Amino acids: CASSLGGRNQPQHF. This chain connects TRBV28 to TRBJ1-5; the D gene is possibly TRBD1 (5 bases). The length of the CDR3 is 14 residues. Germline lookup yields CDR1 MDHEN and CDR2 SYDVKM. The ends were cut back, 3 bases at V and 2 bases at J, with 8 bases in the middle.

V gene TRBV29-1 combines with J gene TRBJ2-3, with D unclear. The germline gives CDR1 SQVTM, CDR2 ANQGSEA. V lost 3 bases and J 2 bases, leaving 9 bases between the germline ends. The CDR3 covers 13 residues. The CDR3 sequence: CSVEGVITDTQYF. The CDR3 nucleotides read TGCAGCGTTGAGGGCGTTATCACAGATACGCAGTATTTT.

This chain connects TRBV4-2 to TRBJ2-2, with 9 nucleotides matching TRBD2. Germline CDR1 LGHNA, CDR2 YNFKEQ. This CDR3 region has 16 residues. The ends lost 2 bases at V and 1 base at J; junction bases unmatched: 2. The CDR3 sequence is CASSQQAGGNTGELFF. Written as DNA, the CDR3 is TGTGCCAGCAGCCAACAAGCGGGAGGGAACACCGGGGAGCTGTTTTTT.

V is TRBV27 and J is TRBJ2-5; TRBD1 matches 7 bases. V lost 3 bases to trimming and J lost 5 bases; unmatched junction nucleotides: 9. The CDR3 spans 15 residues. Germline values: CDR1 MNHEY, CDR2 SMNVEV (reference sequence). The CDR3 region has the DNA TGTGCCAGCAGTTTCGGAACAGGGGATTGGGAGACCCAGTACTTC. This gives the protein CASSFGTGDWETQYF.

The chain combines TRBV27 with TRBJ2-7; D is ambiguous. Trimming shortened V by 3 bases and J by 1 base, and 10 bases separated the two germline ends. The CDR3 runs to 14 residues. Germline-derived CDR1 and CDR2 are MNHEY and SMNVEV (reference sequence). Here the CDR3 reads CASSFGWNSYEQYF. CDR3 nucleotides: TGTGCCAGCAGTTTCGGGTGGAATTCCTACGAGCAGTACTTC.

The rearrangement uses TRBV7-9 and TRBJ1-1; 10 nucleotides agree with TRBD1. J was trimmed by 4 bases and V by 6 bases; bases with no gene match: 8. Per germline, CDR1 SEHNR and CDR2 FQNEAQ (reference sequence). CDR3 length equals 15 residues. CDR3 residues: CASSADRGPGTEAFF. CDR3 nucleotides: TGTGCCAGCAGTGCCGACAGGGGGCCGGGCACTGAAGCTTTCTTT. Full variable domain (rest looked up from reference TRBV7-9 and TRBJ1-1): DTGVSQNPRHKITKRGQNVTFRCDPISEHNRLYWYRQTLGQGPEFLTYFQNEAQLEKSRLLSDRFSAERPKGSFSTLEIQRTEQGDSAMYLCASSADRGPGTEAFFGQGTRLTVV.

The chain combines TRBV4-1 with TRBJ1-4; D ambiguous. Germline CDR1 MGHRA, CDR2 YSYEKL. V dropped 0 bases and J dropped 8 bases, with 22 bases sitting between them. The CDR3 spans 18 residues. The CDR3 nucleotides are TGCGCCAGCAGCCAAGAACGGCGGTCGGGCCTCTCGGGCGAAAAACTGTTTTTT. Translated: CASSQERRSGLSGEKLFF.

The V call is TRBV7-3, the J call TRBJ2-1; 8 bases match TRBD2. The J segment lost 5 bases and the V segment lost 1 base, leaving 10 bases of the junction unmatched. Looked up from germline, CDR1 is SGHTA and CDR2 is FQGTGA. The CDR3 has 17 residues. For the CDR3, the DNA is TGTGCCAGCAGCTTAAACAGCGGGGGCGGGACTGACAATGAGCAGTTCTTC. Its protein is CASSLNSGGGTDNEQFF.

This clone has just one count. The sample carries other DNA sequences with the same CDR3. The DNA for the CDR3 is TGCAGTGCTCCTAACACCGGGGAGCTGTTTTTT. Translated, it gives CSAPNTGELFF. This rearrangement joins TRBV20-1 to TRBJ2-2; D is ambiguous. Germline-derived CDR1 and CDR2 are DFQATT and SNEGSKA (reference sequence). Trimming left V 5 bases short and J 2 bases short, with 3 bases between. The CDR3 is 11 residues long.

The chain couples TRBV13 to TRBJ1-2; no definite D call. CDR1 is PRHDT, CDR2 FYEKMQ, per germline (reference sequence). Deletions cut 5 bases from V and 1 base from J, with 20 bases between. CDR3 length: 17 residues. This chain's CDR3 is CASSPPRSGMDNYGYTF. In DNA form, the CDR3 reads TGTGCCAGCAGCCCGCCGCGGTCGGGAATGGATAACTATGGCTACACCTTC. The full variable domain, its missing parts supplied by reference TRBV13 and TRBJ1-2, is AAGVIQSPRHLIKEKRETATLKCYPIPRHDTVYWYQQGPGQDPQFLISFYEKMQSDKGSIPDRFSAQQFSDYHSELNMSSLELGDSALYFCASSPPRSGMDNYGYTFGSGTRLTVV.

The rearrangement links TRBV27 to TRBJ2-3, with a weak D call TRBD2 (6 bases). In germline, CDR1 is MNHEY, CDR2 SMNVEV (reference sequence). Trimming removed 8 bases from V and 6 bases from J, with 21 bases in between. This CDR3 has 15 residues. The CDR3 coding sequence is TGTGCCAGCTCCTCGGGGGAGTCCTTTCCCGATACGCAGTATTTT. It codes for CASSSGESFPDTQYF.

The chain joins TRBV7-9 to TRBJ2-7, with no clear D. Trimming removed 5 bases at V and 1 base at J, with 18 bases between. Per germline, CDR1 SEHNR and CDR2 FQNEAQ (reference sequence). The CDR3 is 16 residues long. CDR3 coding DNA: TGTGCCAGCAGCCCCCCGTATGCGCAGGCTTCCTACGAGCAGTACTTC. Protein product: CASSPPYAQASYEQYF.

The V and J genes are TRBV11-1 and TRBJ2-7; 11 positions match TRBD2. This CDR3 contains 15 residues. Germline V gene sequence: CDR1 SGHAT, CDR2 FQDESV (reference sequence). Trimming cost V 1 base and J 6 bases; bases outside gene matches: 5. The CDR3 is CASSLDILAGAEQYF. In nucleotides, the CDR3 is TGTGCCAGCAGCTTAGACATACTAGCGGGAGCCGAGCAGTACTTC.

The gene calls are TRBV5-4 and TRBJ1-2; no definite D call. The germline V gene has CDR1 SGHNT and CDR2 YYREEE (reference sequence). The CDR3 extends over 12 amino acids. The V end was cut by 3 bases, the J end by 10 bases, with 13 bases between. The CDR3 region is CASSSGPLAYTF. The DNA for the CDR3 is TGTGCCAGCAGCTCCGGACCCCTAGCCTACACCTTC.

The V and J genes are TRBV4-2 and TRBJ2-1; no reliable D call. The germline CDR1 and CDR2 sequences are LGHNA and YNFKEQ. CDR3 length equals 15 residues. The germline V and J ends were trimmed by 3 bases and 6 bases, with 15 bases remaining between them. The CDR3 sequence: CASSQLGLVGNEQFF. The CDR3 nucleotides read TGTGCCAGCAGCCAGTTAGGTCTAGTCGGCAATGAGCAGTTCTTC.

V gene TRBV15 combines with J gene TRBJ1-4, with a weak D call TRBD1 (5 bases). The CDR3 extends over 16 amino acids. The germline gives CDR1 LNHNV, CDR2 YYDKDF (reference sequence). Trimming left V 0 bases short and J 9 bases short, with 17 bases between. The CDR3 reads CATSREMTGLMKKLFF. The CDR3 DNA reads as TGTGCCACCAGCAGAGAAATGACGGGACTAATGAAAAAACTGTTTTTT.

This rearrangement joins TRBV19 to TRBJ1-5; tentative D call: TRBD1 (6 bases). Deletions cut 2 bases from V and 1 base from J, with 18 bases between. There are 18 residues in the CDR3. Germline V gives CDR1 LNHDA, CDR2 SQIVND (reference sequence). The CDR3 spells CASSIWGGLIGSNQPQHF. The CDR3 DNA is TGTGCCAGTAGTATATGGGGGGGCCTGATCGGGAGCAATCAGCCCCAGCATTTT.

This rearrangement joins TRBV2 to TRBJ2-1, with D possibly TRBD2 on 6 matching bases. The CDR3 has 15 amino acids. Germline V gene sequence: CDR1 SNHLY, CDR2 FYNNEI. The V gene lost 6 bases and the J gene lost 3 bases, with 15 bases spanning the gap. CDR3 residues: CASRQGTSDYNEQFF. The CDR3 DNA is TGTGCCAGCAGGCAAGGGACTTCGGACTACAATGAGCAGTTCTTC.

This clone was found once. The identical CDR3 is also encoded by other nucleotide sequences in the sample. The V and J genes are TRBV28 and TRBJ1-1, with D perhaps TRBD1 (5 bases). The CDR3 consists of 12 residues. V was pared by 8 bases and J by 4 bases, with 11 bases between. Germline CDR1 reads MDHEN; CDR2 reads SYDVKM. CDR3 residues: CASRDRATEAFF. The CDR3 nucleotides read TGTGCCAGCCGGGACCGAGCCACTGAAGCTTTCTTT. Full variable domain (missing parts from reference TRBV28 and TRBJ1-1): DVKVTQSSRYLVKRTGEKVFLECVQDMDHENMFWYRQDPGLGLRLIYFSYDVKMKEKGDIPEGYSVSREKKERFSLILESASTNQTSMYLCASRDRATEAFFGQGTRLTVV.

In this sample, this clone turned up once. The rearrangement joins TRBV11-2 to TRBJ2-6; D not certain. The germline gives CDR1 SGHAT, CDR2 FQNNGV. The CDR3 totals 19 residues. Trimming pared 3 bases from V and 0 bases from J, leaving 18 bases between. In DNA, the CDR3 is TGTGCCAGCAGCTTCAGTTTTGGGATGTCGGACTCTGGGGCCAACGTCCTGACTTTC. This translates into CASSFSFGMSDSGANVLTF.

J is TRBJ1-1 and V is TRBV28; 7 bases map to TRBD1. Germline V CDR1 and CDR2: MDHEN, SYDVKM. The CDR3 is made up of 15 amino acids. V dropped 6 bases and J dropped 5; count of bases not matched to a gene: 12. The CDR3 sequence is CASSPDRPVVTEAFF. The CDR3 coding sequence is TGTGCCAGCAGCCCGGACAGGCCGGTAGTAACTGAAGCTTTCTTT.

This clone was found once. The rearrangement uses TRBV28 and TRBJ1-2; D gene uncertain. The V gene lost 2 bases and the J gene lost 2 bases, with 9 bases spanning the gap. The CDR3 is made up of 14 amino acids. Germline CDR1 is MDHEN and CDR2 is SYDVKM. The CDR3 loop is CASSLVWQNYGYTF. In DNA, the CDR3 is TGTGCCAGCAGTTTAGTCTGGCAGAACTATGGCTACACCTTC.

The chain carries TRBV18 and TRBJ2-3; the match to TRBD2 covers 10 bases. CDR1 and CDR2 (germline): KGHSH, LQKENI. This CDR3 contains 16 residues. Unmatched junction bases numbered 4, after V lost 0 bases and J lost 4 bases. The CDR3 protein is CASSPPSGREADTQYF. The CDR3 DNA follows: TGTGCCAGCTCACCACCGAGCGGGAGGGAGGCAGATACGCAGTATTTT.

This sequence joins TRBV27 and TRBJ2-3; possibly TRBD1 for D (5 bases). The germline V and J ends were trimmed by 3 bases and 4 bases, with 11 bases remaining between them. Germline V gene data show CDR1 as MNHEY and CDR2 as SMNVEV (reference sequence). The CDR3 is 14 residues long. CDR3 in DNA: TGTGCCAGCAGTTTCAGGCTAGGGGCAGATACGCAGTATTTT. Translated: CASSFRLGADTQYF.

The chain's CDR3 is CASSLRQTGGYDQPQHF. As DNA, the CDR3 is TGTGCCAGCAGCTTAAGGCAGACAGGGGGGTACGATCAGCCCCAGCATTTT. The chain couples TRBV7-3 to TRBJ1-5, with 9 bases matching TRBD1. J gave up 5 bases and V 1 base, and 9 bases lay outside the gene matches. The CDR3 has 17 amino acids. Germline lookup yields CDR1 SGHTA and CDR2 FQGTGA.

The sample holds one count of this clone. J is TRBJ1-2 and V is TRBV25-1, with 7 bases lining up with TRBD1. CDR3 length: 16 residues. From germline, CDR1 is MGHDK and CDR2 SYGVNS. Unmatched junction bases numbered 7, after V lost 0 bases and J lost 3 bases. The CDR3 here is CASSEYPSGQYYGYTF. As DNA, the CDR3 is TGTGCCAGCAGTGAATACCCCTCGGGACAGTACTATGGCTACACCTTC.

The gene calls are TRBV7-9 and TRBJ2-1; the match to TRBD2 covers 7 bases. CDR1 and CDR2 from the germline V gene are SEHNR and FQNEAQ (reference sequence). V dropped 5 bases and J dropped 2; count of bases not matched to a gene: 6. The CDR3 is 15 residues long. The CDR3 sequence is CASSPSGTTYNEQFF. DNA of the CDR3: TGTGCCAGCAGCCCCTCCGGGACTACCTACAATGAGCAGTTCTTC.

J is TRBJ1-1 and V is TRBV7-9; 9 bases are shared with TRBD1. J gave up 7 bases and V 9 bases, and 6 bases lay outside the gene matches. The CDR3 is 12 residues long. Looked up from germline, CDR1 is SEHNR and CDR2 is FQNEAQ (reference sequence). The CDR3 nucleotides are TGTGCCAGTATACAGGGGGCCGGTGAAGCTTTCTTT. Protein product: CASIQGAGEAFF.

The gene calls are TRBV29-1 and TRBJ2-3; D might be TRBD1 or TRBD2, each matching 5 bases. This CDR3 spans 15 amino acids. Germline V gene lookup returns CDR1 SQVTM and CDR2 ANQGSEA. The CDR3 sequence is CSARVRGVGTDTQYF. CDR3 DNA sequence: TGCAGTGCCCGGGTCCGAGGGGTCGGCACAGATACGCAGTATTTT.

The chain employs TRBV29-1 and TRBJ1-3, with D unresolved. This CDR3 comprises 12 residues. The germline V gene has CDR1 SQVTM and CDR2 ANQGSEA. Trimming left V 2 bases short and J 5 bases short, with 7 bases between. The CDR3 loop reads CSVETERNTIYF. The CDR3 DNA reads TGCAGCGTTGAAACAGAGAGAAACACCATATATTTT. Drawing the rest from reference TRBV29-1 and TRBJ1-3, the complete variable domain is SAVISQKPSRDICQRGTSLTIQCQVDSQVTMMFWYRQQPGQSLTLIATANQGSEATYESGFVIDKFPISRPNLTFSTLTVSNMSPEDSSIYLCSVETERNTIYFGEGSWLTVV.

This clone occurred once. This chain connects TRBV4-1 to TRBJ2-5; 11 nucleotides agree with TRBD1. CDR1 and CDR2 (germline): MGHRA, YSYEKL. J was trimmed by 5 bases and V by 3 bases; bases with no gene match: 2. The CDR3 runs 14 residues. The CDR3 DNA is TGCGCCAGCAGCCAGGACAGGGGGCTCGAGACCCAGTACTTC. This gives the protein CASSQDRGLETQYF.

The chain links TRBV28 to TRBJ1-5; D is possibly TRBD1 (5 bases). Germline values: CDR1 MDHEN, CDR2 SYDVKM. The V end was cut by 2 bases, the J end by 7 bases, with 15 bases between. The CDR3 contains 15 residues. The CDR3 here is CASSLPRDGRQPQHF. In nucleotides, the CDR3 is TGTGCCAGCAGTTTACCCCGGGACGGGCGGCAGCCCCAGCATTTT. Looking up the rest from reference TRBV28 and TRBJ1-5 gives the full variable domain: DVKVTQSSRYLVKRTGEKVFLECVQDMDHENMFWYRQDPGLGLRLIYFSYDVKMKEKGDIPEGYSVSREKKERFSLILESASTNQTSMYLCASSLPRDGRQPQHFGDGTRLSIL.